Reported below is one TCR beta chain. Its antigen is unidentified. These data come from a study of T cells in localized non-small cell lung cancer. Some clones are missing from TCRdb's copy, which holds only in-frame ones; the method was immunoSEQ multiplex PCR. The profile shows approximately 150,000 clones, more than 70% of them singletons. Findings and limits, study-wide: A single tumor region was sequenced, leaving heterogeneity possible. Tumor showed lower T cell clonality than uninvolved adjacent lung, where it was highest. Of the top 100 tumor clones, median roughly 60 were in adjacent lung, approximately 29 among its top 100.

CDR1 SQVTM and CDR2 ANQGSEA come from the germline V gene. Trimming cost V 2 bases and J 10 bases, with 12 bases left between them. The CDR3 spans 12 residues. The receptor was derived from a female donor of 60 years or more with stage I lung adenocarcinoma. Sequenced here: peripheral blood, sampled before any cancer treatment. This chain connects TRBV29-1 to TRBJ2-1; no reliable D call. The chain's CDR3 is CSVETQDIEQFF. The CDR3 nucleotides are TGCAGCGTTGAAACCCAGGATATCGAGCAGTTCTTC.